Only a few counts were recorded for the clone carrying this T cell receptor (beta chain). This CDR3 comprises 15 residues. V dropped 3 bases and J dropped 4 bases, with 10 bases sitting between them. The V gene's germline CDR1 is LNHDA and CDR2 SQIVND (reference sequence). Absence of ophthalmopathy progression within 18 months defined stable Graves' hyperthyroidism. Each 10 ml fresh peripheral blood draw supplied the PBMCs. Amplification of TCR beta CDR3 regions used RNA as the template. When the TCR CDR3 underwent first-round RT-PCR, the HTBI primer set was used. TCRdb reprocessed the multiplex PCR reads with MiXCR, giving one entry per CDR3 protein. Here the sample spans some 200,000 distinct CDR3 sequences, about a sixth being singletons. This specimen belongs to a study of T cells in Graves' hyperthyroidism and ophthalmopathy. About the study: Initial diagnosis, before any treatment, was when peripheral blood was collected.

The sequence was collected from a woman aged 50 to 60 with Graves' hyperthyroidism. V is TRBV19 and J is TRBJ2-6; D ambiguous. Sequencing used blood. The CDR3 reads CASSISTAGANVLTF. In nucleotides, the CDR3 is TGTGCCAGTAGTATTAGCACGGCAGGGGCCAACGTCCTGACTTTC. The full variable domain, rest sourced from reference TRBV19 and TRBJ2-6, is DGGITQSPKYLFRKEGQNVTLSCEQNLNHDAMYWYRQDPGQGLRLIYYSQIVNDFQKGDIAEGYSVSREKKESFPLTVTSAQKNPTAFYLCASSISTAGANVLTFGAGSRLTVL.